This TCR beta chain derives from a study of T-cell memory formation after mild COVID-19. This clonotype occurred many times. Its antigen is as yet unknown. The CDR3 loop spans 15 amino acids. Trimming removed 5 bases from V and 2 bases from J, with 15 bases in between. TCRdb reprocessed the 5' RACE reads with MiXCR, giving one entry per CDR3 protein. The table includes just under 350,000 distinct CDR3 sequences, 13% detected once. Study results and limitations: Pre-infection memory already had some responding clones, implying cross-reactive memory joined. Clones shrinking between day 15 and 85 showed a balanced CD4/CD8 split, and those that grew later tilted toward CD4+.

V usage is TRBV12-3 or TRBV12-4 and J usage is TRBJ1-1, with D possibly being TRBD1 (6 bases). Sequencing was done on a sample of PBMCs or a T cell subset sorted from them (not recorded which). The clonotype comes from a man younger than 35 who had mild COVID-19 (a few samples of this study predate the infection). Cell type and time point are not known. CDR3 DNA: TGTGCCAGCAGTGGGGGAGAGGGGGGTAACACTGAAGCTTTCTTT. Protein sequence: CASSGGEGGNTEAFF.